This TCR beta chain was profiled in a study of cytomegalovirus exposure and HLA in healthy donors. Study outcomes and limitations: For TCR beta chains, V- and J-gene trimming was later linked to a missense DCLRE1C variant.

The germline CDR1 and CDR2 sequences are MGHRA and YSYEKL. The CDR3 runs to 13 residues. The V and J ends lost 4 bases and 7 bases respectively, with 11 bases between them. In regard to this clone: Its antigen is unidentified.

PCR amplification relied on 60 Vbeta primers (plus 13 Jbeta primers). Method: immunoSEQ multiplex PCR; TCRdb's copy keeps in-frame clones and lacks some. This sample yields tens of thousands of clones, of which 74% are seen a single time; more than 6% belongs to the top ten. This chain joins TRBV4-1 and TRBJ1-5; a possible D gene is TRBD1 (5 bases). Material for sequencing was PBMCs. The receptor comes from a man aged 25-45 years in good health and CMV-seronegative. CDR3 coding DNA: TGCGCCAGCAGCCCCGGGACTGTCCAGCCCCAGCATTTT. It codes for CASSPGTVQPQHF.